These 9 T cell receptor beta chains were sequenced from one sample in a study of T cells in Graves' hyperthyroidism and ophthalmopathy. Amplification targeted TCR beta CDR3 regions from RNA transcripts. First-round RT-PCR targeting the TCR CDR3 was performed with the HTBI primer set. TCRdb used MiXCR to reprocess the multiplex PCR reads, holding one entry per CDR3 protein. The sample lists approximately 610,000 distinct CDR3 sequences, about 15% occurring once. Sequenced sample: blood. The origin of the receptors is a woman between 40 and 50 years old with Graves' ophthalmopathy.

This clonotype was recorded a few times. J is TRBJ1-2 and V is TRBV19; tentative D call: TRBD1 (5 bases). V lost 3 bases, J lost 1 base, and 9 bases lay in between. CDR3 length: 14 residues. Germline V gene data show CDR1 as LNHDA and CDR2 as SQIVND (reference sequence). The CDR3 DNA follows: TGTGCCAGTAGTATTACTGGACATAACTATGGCTACACCTTC. This translates into CASSITGHNYGYTF.

This clonotype was counted at least ten times. V gene TRBV7-2 combines with J gene TRBJ2-7, with 11 bases aligning to TRBD2. V shed 5 bases, J shed 0 bases, and the junction held 3 bases outside the gene matches. Germline V CDR1 and CDR2: SGHTA, FQGNSA. This CDR3 has 15 residues. CDR3 sequence: CASSPGTSGSYEQYF. CDR3 nucleotide sequence: TGTGCCAGCAGCCCCGGGACTAGCGGCTCCTACGAGCAGTACTTC.

A few counts support this clonotype. The gene calls are TRBV4-1 and TRBJ1-6, with 8 positions matching TRBD1. The CDR3 extends over 18 amino acids. From germline, CDR1 is MGHRA and CDR2 YSYEKL. J lost 2 bases, V lost 4 bases, and 10 bases had no gene match. The CDR3 nucleotides are TGCGCCAGCAGCCTTAGTCACGCGGACAGGGCCTATAATTCACCCCTCCACTTT. Residues: CASSLSHADRAYNSPLHF.

In its sample, this clonotype was seen many times. The chain joins TRBV6-5 to TRBJ2-7, with a tentative D call TRBD2 (6 bases). V lost 1 base to trimming and J lost 7 bases, with 8 bases between them. In germline, CDR1 is MNHEY, CDR2 SVGAGI. This CDR3 is 12 amino acids long. The CDR3 coding sequence is TGTGCCAGCAGTTACTTGGCGGGAGAGCAGTACTTC. Protein product: CASSYLAGEQYF.

In its sample, this clonotype was seen many times. CDR3 DNA sequence: TGTGCCAGCAGGGGGGAAAGTATGTCCGGGGAGCTGTTTTTT. It translates to CASRGESMSGELFF. J is TRBJ2-2 and V is TRBV12-3 or TRBV12-4, with D perhaps TRBD1 or TRBD2 (5 bases each). Trimming took off 6 bases at V and 6 bases at J, with 14 bases between the two ends. This CDR3 is built from 14 residues.

This clonotype has a count of ten or more. The genes are TRBV6-1 and TRBJ1-1; D may be TRBD1 (6 bases). Trimming removed 7 bases from V and 0 bases from J, with 18 bases in between. Germline CDR1 MNHNS, CDR2 SASEGT. This CDR3 contains 16 residues. This CDR3 reads CASTDQGIRLNTEAFF. The CDR3 coding sequence is TGTGCCAGCACCGACCAGGGGATCCGATTGAACACTGAAGCTTTCTTT.

This clonotype was found a few times. The V and J genes are TRBV28 and TRBJ2-7, with TRBD2 as a possible D gene (7 bases). V lost 6 bases and J 5 bases, leaving 17 bases between the germline ends. This CDR3 is 14 amino acids long. Per the germline V gene, CDR1 is MDHEN and CDR2 is SYDVKM. In DNA form, the CDR3 reads TGTGCCAGCAGCCCCCCCGGGGGGCTCCACGAGCAGTACTTC. Translation: CASSPPGGLHEQYF. Full variable domain (rest looked up from reference TRBV28 and TRBJ2-7): DVKVTQSSRYLVKRTGEKVFLECVQDMDHENMFWYRQDPGLGLRLIYFSYDVKMKEKGDIPEGYSVSREKKERFSLILESASTNQTSMYLCASSPPGGLHEQYFGPGTRLTVT.

V and J are TRBV6-1 and TRBJ2-3; no definite D call. V lost 8 bases and J 1 base, leaving 10 bases between the germline ends. The CDR3 extends over 13 amino acids. The V gene's germline CDR1 is MNHNS and CDR2 SASEGT. The CDR3 reads CASLLLGTDTQYF. The CDR3 coding sequence is TGTGCCAGCCTCCTTCTGGGCACAGATACGCAGTATTTT.

This clonotype has only a few counts. The chain has TRBV5-1 and TRBJ1-1; D uncertain. The CDR3 is 13 residues long. V gave up 3 bases and J gave up 3 bases, with 9 bases separating them. Germline loops: CDR1 SGHRS, CDR2 YFSETQ. The CDR3 DNA reads as TGCGCCAGCAGCTCACGGCCGGACACTGAAGCTTTCTTT. It codes for CASSSRPDTEAFF.